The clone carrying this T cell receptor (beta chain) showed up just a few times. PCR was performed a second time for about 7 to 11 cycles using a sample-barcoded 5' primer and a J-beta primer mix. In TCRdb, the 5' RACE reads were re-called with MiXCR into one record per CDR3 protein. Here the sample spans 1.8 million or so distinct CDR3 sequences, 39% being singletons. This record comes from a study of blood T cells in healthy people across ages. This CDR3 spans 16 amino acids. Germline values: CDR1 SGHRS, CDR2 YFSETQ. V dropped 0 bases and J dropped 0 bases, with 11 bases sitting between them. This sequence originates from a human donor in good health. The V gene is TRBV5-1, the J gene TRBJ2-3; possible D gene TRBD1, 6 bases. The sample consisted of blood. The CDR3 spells CASSLGTGTSTDTQYF. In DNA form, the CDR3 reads TGCGCCAGCAGCTTGGGGACCGGGACAAGCACAGATACGCAGTATTTT.